Following are 24 T cell receptor beta chains from one sample sequenced in a study of cytomegalovirus exposure and HLA in healthy donors. The PCR ran on 60 Vbeta and 13 Jbeta primers. Some clones are missing from TCRdb's copy, which holds only in-frame ones; the method was immunoSEQ multiplex PCR. The table records 150,000 to 200,000 clones, approximately 9.5% of them present only once. The sequencing sample was made of PBMCs. All receptors derive from a woman aged 25 to 39 in good health and CMV-seropositive.

The chain links TRBV6-6 to TRBJ1-2, with 7 positions matching TRBD1. There are 16 residues in the CDR3. V lost 0 bases and J lost 7; bases outside the gene matches: 11. Germline lookup yields CDR1 MNHNY and CDR2 SVGAGI (reference sequence). CDR3 DNA sequence: TGTGCCAGCAGTTACTCTTCGACAGGGTCCTCCCTTGGCTACACCTTC. Translated, it gives CASSYSSTGSSLGYTF.

This clone was detected only a few times. This chain joins TRBV5-1 and TRBJ1-1, with D possibly matching TRBD1 (5 bases). The CDR3 contains 15 residues. Germline CDR1 reads SGHRS; CDR2 reads YFSETQ. Deletions cut 1 base from V and 1 base from J, with 11 bases between. CDR3: CASSLYGHTNTEAFF. In DNA form, the CDR3 reads TGCGCCAGCAGCTTGTATGGACACACGAACACTGAAGCTTTCTTT. Based on the CDR3 plus reference TRBV5-1 and TRBJ1-1, the full variable domain is KAGVTQTPRYLIKTRGQQVTLSCSPISGHRSVSWYQQTPGQGLQFLFEYFSETQRNKGNFPGRFSGRQFSNSRSEMNVSTLELGDSALYLCASSLYGHTNTEAFFGQGTRLTVV.

This chain joins TRBV6-5 and TRBJ1-2, with 9 bases that match TRBD1. Germline V gene sequence: CDR1 MNHEY, CDR2 SVGAGI. J lost 6 bases, V lost 5 bases, and 7 bases had no gene match. The CDR3 totals 14 residues. The CDR3 loop reads CASSGGGQGHGYTF. Here the CDR3 DNA reads TGTGCCAGCAGTGGGGGGGGACAGGGACATGGCTACACCTTC.

The chain carries TRBV4-1 and TRBJ2-3; 11 bases agree with TRBD2. The CDR3 is 18 residues long. V shed 0 bases, J shed 6 bases, and the junction held 11 bases outside the gene matches. The germline CDR1 and CDR2 sequences are MGHRA and YSYEKL. CDR3 in DNA: TGCGCCAGCAGCCAAGATGGCGGAGCTAGCGGGAGGAGGGATACGCAGTATTTT. This codes for CASSQDGGASGRRDTQYF.

The chain carries TRBV5-1 and TRBJ2-2; 8 nucleotides line up with TRBD1. J lost 5 bases, V lost 0 bases, and 0 bases had no gene match. Germline loops: CDR1 SGHRS, CDR2 YFSETQ. The length of the CDR3 is 14 residues. The CDR3 protein is CASSLGQGTGELFF. The CDR3 nucleotides read TGCGCCAGCAGCTTGGGACAGGGGACCGGGGAGCTGTTTTTT.

CDR3 DNA sequence: TGCGCCAGCAGTGCCGGGGAAGGGAAAGAAAAACTGTTTTTT. This gives the protein CASSAGEGKEKLFF. The chain links TRBV10-1 to TRBJ1-4; D gene unclear. The V end lost 4 bases, the J end lost 8 bases, and 14 bases lay between the germline ends. The length of the CDR3 is 14 residues. Germline V gene lookup returns CDR1 WNHNN and CDR2 SYGVQD (reference sequence).

This clone showed up just a few times. V gene TRBV27 combines with J gene TRBJ2-7; maybe TRBD1 (5 bases). CDR1 is MNHEY and CDR2 is SMNVEV in the germline V gene (reference sequence). Trimming removed 1 base from V and 3 bases from J, with 16 bases in between. The CDR3 covers 16 residues. The CDR3 DNA sequence: TGTGCCAGCAGTTTATACCCCCAGGGCAGCTACTACGAGCAGTACTTC. Protein product: CASSLYPQGSYYEQYF.

This clone has only a few counts. The chain carries TRBV11-2 and TRBJ2-1; TRBD2 aligns across 12 bases. From germline, CDR1 is SGHAT and CDR2 FQNNGV. V lost 7 bases to trimming and J lost 5 bases; unmatched junction nucleotides: 6. The CDR3 sequence is 15 residues long. The CDR3 region has the DNA TGTGCCAGCACCTCACTAGCGGGAGGAAACAATGAGCAGTTCTTC. Its translation is CASTSLAGGNNEQFF.

This chain connects TRBV4-1 to TRBJ2-7; D gene unclear. This CDR3 has 17 residues. Trimming shortened V by 1 base and J by 5 bases, and 21 bases separated the two germline ends. The V gene's germline CDR1 is MGHRA and CDR2 YSYEKL. DNA of the CDR3: TGCGCCAGCAGCCAAGCGGATCTAGGCTTTACCTACCACGAGCAGTACTTC. This sequence encodes CASSQADLGFTYHEQYF.

The CDR3 reads CASLLRGVPYSGDYEQYF. DNA of the CDR3: TGTGCCTCCTTGTTGCGGGGAGTGCCTTACAGTGGGGACTACGAGCAGTACTTC. This chain joins TRBV5-5 and TRBJ2-7; weak D call: TRBD2 (6 bases). Germline V gene sequence: CDR1 SGHKS, CDR2 YYEKEE (reference sequence). V dropped 10 bases and J dropped 3 bases, with 32 bases sitting between them. The CDR3 length is 18 residues.

This clone appeared a few times. This sequence joins TRBV6-5 and TRBJ2-5; a possible D gene is TRBD1 (7 bases). This CDR3 comprises 16 residues. V was cut by 4 bases and J by 1 base, with 16 bases left in between. CDR1 and CDR2 from the germline V gene are MNHEY and SVGAGI. The CDR3 DNA reads as TGTGCCAGCAGTTCCGGACAGGAGGGTTTCCAAGAGACCCAGTACTTC. Translated: CASSSGQEGFQETQYF.

In DNA form, the CDR3 reads TGCGCCAGCAGCCAGGGTAGGACAGGGGACACTGAAGCTTTCTTT. Amino acids: CASSQGRTGDTEAFF. The chain employs TRBV4-1 and TRBJ1-1, with TRBD1 matching 9 bases. The CDR3 is 15 amino acids. Looked up from germline, CDR1 is MGHRA and CDR2 is YSYEKL. Unmatched junction bases numbered 5, after V lost 3 bases and J lost 3 bases.

The table lists this clone with many counts. V is TRBV27 and J is TRBJ2-5, with D tentatively TRBD2 (5 bases). Germline lookup yields CDR1 MNHEY and CDR2 SMNVEV (reference sequence). V lost 3 bases and J lost 4, with 9 bases in between. The CDR3 length is 13 residues. The CDR3 protein is CASSLRVGETQYF. As DNA, the CDR3 is TGTGCCAGCAGTTTGAGGGTAGGAGAGACCCAGTACTTC.

The rearrangement uses TRBV6-6 and TRBJ1-3; a weak D match, TRBD1 (6 bases). CDR1 is MNHNY and CDR2 is SVGAGI in the germline V gene (reference sequence). The CDR3 extends over 14 amino acids. Trimming left V 7 bases short and J 2 bases short, with 12 bases between. CDR3 residues: CASIPQGAGNTIYF. As DNA, the CDR3 is TGTGCCAGCATCCCACAGGGAGCTGGAAACACCATATATTTT.

For this clone: This same CDR3 is encoded by further DNA sequences in the sample. This rearrangement joins TRBV2 to TRBJ2-2; 8 nucleotides align to TRBD1. Trimming at V came to 6 bases and at J to 5 bases, leaving 5 bases not matched to a gene. The CDR3 has 14 residues. CDR1 is SNHLY, CDR2 FYNNEI, per germline. As DNA, the CDR3 is TGTGCCAGCAGGGGACAGGTATTGACCGGGGAGCTGTTTTTT. Protein product: CASRGQVLTGELFF.

There are a few counts of this clone. The chain employs TRBV7-2 and TRBJ2-7; tentatively, D is TRBD2 (6 bases). The V and J ends lost 5 bases and 4 bases respectively, with 18 bases between them. This CDR3 spans 15 amino acids. Germline V gives CDR1 SGHTA, CDR2 FQGNSA. The CDR3 sequence: CASSQGTLQIYEQYF. In nucleotides, the CDR3 is TGTGCCAGCAGCCAAGGGACTCTACAAATTTACGAGCAGTACTTC.

The chain recombines TRBV11-1 with TRBJ2-3, with a tentative D call TRBD2 (6 bases). Germline-derived CDR1 and CDR2 are SGHAT and FQDESV (reference sequence). Trimming took off 0 bases at V and 6 bases at J, with 10 bases between the two ends. CDR3 length: 14 amino acids. CDR3 residues: CASSLAILADTQYF. The CDR3, as DNA: TGTGCCAGCAGCTTAGCGATACTAGCTGATACGCAGTATTTT. The complete variable domain, with remaining parts taken from reference TRBV11-1 and TRBJ2-3, reads EAEVAQSPRYKITEKSQAVAFWCDPISGHATLYWYRQILGQGPELLVQFQDESVVDDSQLPKDRFSAERLKGVDSTLKIQPAELGDSAMYLCASSLAILADTQYFGPGTRLTVL.

In its sample, this clone was seen a few times. The chain has TRBV2 and TRBJ2-1; TRBD1 aligns across 8 bases. The CDR3 has 14 amino acids. V shed 8 bases and J 0 bases; nucleotides not matched to a gene: 3. Germline V gene lookup returns CDR1 SNHLY and CDR2 FYNNEI. The CDR3 region has the DNA TGTGCCAGCGAGGGACAGGACTCCTACAATGAGCAGTTCTTC. This encodes CASEGQDSYNEQFF.

The rearrangement joins TRBV19 to TRBJ2-2; TRBD2 aligns across 10 bases. The ends lost 7 bases at V and 0 bases at J; junction bases unmatched: 11. CDR1 is LNHDA and CDR2 is SQIVND in the germline V gene (reference sequence). The CDR3 length is 18 residues. The CDR3 DNA reads as TGTGCCAGTACGTGGGCTAGCGGGAGTGTGACGAACACCGGGGAGCTGTTTTTT. Translation: CASTWASGSVTNTGELFF.

This clone was recorded a few times. The V gene is TRBV9, the J gene TRBJ2-5, with 7 nucleotides matching TRBD2. The germline CDR1 and CDR2 sequences are SGDLS and YYNGEE. Trimming at V came to 1 base and at J to 5 bases, leaving 11 bases not matched to a gene. The CDR3 is 16 residues long. CDR3 residues: CASSVLDERDSETQYF. The CDR3 DNA follows: TGTGCCAGCAGCGTACTAGACGAGCGGGATTCGGAGACCCAGTACTTC.

DNA for the CDR3: TGCGCCAGTCTAGCGGGAGCGGATACCGGGGAGCTGTTTTTT. This translates into CASLAGADTGELFF. This chain links TRBV5-1 with TRBJ2-2, with 10 bases aligning to TRBD2. This CDR3 has 14 amino acids. The germline V gene encodes CDR1 SGHRS and CDR2 YFSETQ. V gave up 8 bases and J gave up 5 bases; unmatched junction bases: 6.

This clone was seen a handful of times. V usage is TRBV2 and J usage is TRBJ2-1, with TRBD2 matching over 7 bases. Trimming removed 3 bases from V and 2 bases from J; junction bases left unmatched: 4. Germline CDR1 SNHLY, CDR2 FYNNEI. The CDR3 length is 15 residues. The CDR3 bases are TGTGCCAGCAGTGATAGACTAGCCGCCTACAATGAGCAGTTCTTC. It encodes CASSDRLAAYNEQFF.

The chain combines TRBV5-6 with TRBJ2-1, with D perhaps TRBD2 (5 bases). The CDR3 loop spans 15 amino acids. The ends were cut back, 2 bases at V and 4 bases at J, with 13 bases in the middle. CDR1 is SGHDT and CDR2 is YYEEEE in the germline V gene. CDR3 bases: TGTGCCAGCAGCTTTAGAGGGAGTGGATACAATGAGCAGTTCTTC. This sequence encodes CASSFRGSGYNEQFF.

This chain connects TRBV27 to TRBJ1-2, with 10 bases lining up with TRBD1. This CDR3 comprises 16 residues. Trimming cost V 4 bases and J 2 bases; bases outside gene matches: 7. In germline, CDR1 is MNHEY, CDR2 SMNVEV (reference sequence). The DNA of the CDR3 is TGTGCCAGCAGTTCTCGGACAGGGGGGCTCAACTATGGCTACACCTTC. This gives the protein CASSSRTGGLNYGYTF.